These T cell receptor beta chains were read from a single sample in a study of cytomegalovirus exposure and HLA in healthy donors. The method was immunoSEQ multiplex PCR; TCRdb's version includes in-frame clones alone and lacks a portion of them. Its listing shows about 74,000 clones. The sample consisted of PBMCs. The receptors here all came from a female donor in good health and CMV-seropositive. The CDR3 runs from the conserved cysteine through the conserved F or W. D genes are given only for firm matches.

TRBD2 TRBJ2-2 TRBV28 CASSLWGVAGGSYTGELFF TGTGCCAGCAGTTTATGGGGCGTGGCGGGAGGTTCGTACACCGGGGAGCTGTTTTTT
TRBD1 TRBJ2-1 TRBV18 CASSLRDRPGAYNEQFF TGTGCCAGCTCACTCCGGGACAGGCCTGGGGCCTACAATGAGCAGTTCTTC
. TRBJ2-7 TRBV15 CATRRDPSYEQYF TGTGCCACCAGACGGGATCCCTCCTACGAGCAGTACTTC
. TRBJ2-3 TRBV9 CASSLELGADTQYF TGTGCCAGCAGCCTCGAGTTAGGGGCAGATACGCAGTATTTT
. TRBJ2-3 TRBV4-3 CASSTEALATDTQYF TGCGCCAGCAGTACCGAGGCACTAGCCACAGATACGCAGTATTTT
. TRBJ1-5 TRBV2 CASSRGISNQPQHF TGTGCCAGCAGTAGAGGTATAAGCAATCAGCCCCAGCATTTT
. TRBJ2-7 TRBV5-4 CASSLDGAAREQYF TGTGCCAGCAGCTTGGATGGGGCGGCCCGCGAGCAGTACTTC
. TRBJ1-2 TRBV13 CASSFSPGTIYGYTF TGTGCCAGCAGCTTTAGCCCGGGGACAATCTATGGCTACACCTTC
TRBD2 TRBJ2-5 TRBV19 CASSTGTSGSTETQYF TGTGCCAGTAGTACCGGGACTAGCGGTTCAACTGAGACCCAGTACTTC
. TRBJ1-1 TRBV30 CASGHMNTEAFF TGTGCCTCCGGACATATGAACACTGAAGCTTTCTTT
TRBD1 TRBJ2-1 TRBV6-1 CASSGDRGGYNEQFF TGTGCCAGCAGTGGGGACAGGGGAGGCTACAATGAGCAGTTCTTC
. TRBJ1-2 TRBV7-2 CASAEQIGVGPYGYTF TGTGCCAGTGCGGAACAAATAGGTGTAGGTCCTTATGGCTACACCTTC
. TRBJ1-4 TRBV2 CASSAPGGGEKLFF TGTGCCAGCAGTGCCCCTGGCGGAGGGGAAAAACTGTTTTTT
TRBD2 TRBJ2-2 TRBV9 CASSVGWTSNTGELFF TGTGCCAGCAGCGTAGGGTGGACTAGCAACACCGGGGAGCTGTTTTTT
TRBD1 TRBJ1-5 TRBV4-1 CASSQEMGQDNQPQHF TGCGCCAGCAGCCAAGAAATGGGACAGGATAATCAGCCCCAGCATTTT
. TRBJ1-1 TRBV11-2 CASSPTTGMSTEAFF TGTGCCAGCAGCCCGACGACAGGAATGAGCACTGAAGCTTTCTTT
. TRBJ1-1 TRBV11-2 CASSLGSRAEAFF TGTGCCAGCAGCTTAGGGAGTCGCGCTGAAGCTTTCTTT
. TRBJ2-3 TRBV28 CASSSGGITDTQYF TGTGCCAGCAGTTCAGGGGGGATCACAGATACGCAGTATTTT
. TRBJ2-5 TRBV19 CASSMPTAQETQYF TGTGCCAGTAGTATGCCCACAGCTCAAGAGACCCAGTACTTC
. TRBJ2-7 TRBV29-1 CSACRTDYEQYF TGCAGCGCTTGTCGGACAGACTACGAGCAGTACTTC
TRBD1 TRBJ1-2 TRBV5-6 CASSSGRGLGYTF TGTGCCAGCAGCTCAGGCAGGGGGCTCGGCTACACCTTC
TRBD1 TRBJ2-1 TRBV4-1 CASSQGYRGSYEQFF TGCGCCAGCAGCCAAGGATACAGGGGGTCCTATGAGCAGTTCTTC
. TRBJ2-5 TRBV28 CASSLPTLGLRQETQYF TGTGCCAGCAGTTTACCTACCCTCGGACTACGACAAGAGACCCAGTACTTC
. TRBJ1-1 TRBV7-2 CASSLSRETEAFF TGTGCCAGCAGCTTAAGCAGGGAAACTGAAGCTTTCTTT
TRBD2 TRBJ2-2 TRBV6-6 CASSLIAGGNTRELFF TGTGCCAGCAGTTTGATAGCGGGGGGGAACACCAGGGAGCTGTTTTTT
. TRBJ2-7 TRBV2 CASSELGTSWSYEQYF TGTGCCAGCAGTGAACTAGGAACTAGCTGGTCCTACGAGCAGTACTTC
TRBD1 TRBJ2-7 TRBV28 CASRWDSDYEQYF TGTGCCAGCAGATGGGACAGCGACTACGAGCAGTACTTC
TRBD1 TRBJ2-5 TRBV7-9 CASSLTGTGNF TGTGCCAGCAGCTTGACCGGGACAGGGAACTTC
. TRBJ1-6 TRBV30 CACDRDNSPLHF TGTGCCTGCGACAGAGATAATTCACCCCTCCACTTT
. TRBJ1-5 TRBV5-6 CASSFSGNQPQHF TGTGCCAGCAGCTTTTCGGGAAATCAGCCCCAGCATTTT
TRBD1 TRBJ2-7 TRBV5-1 CASSLVPRQGFHEQYF TGCGCCAGCAGCTTGGTGCCGAGACAGGGGTTTCACGAGCAGTACTTC
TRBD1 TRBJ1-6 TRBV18 CASSPDRVGNSPLHF TGTGCCAGCTCACCAGACAGGGTCGGTAATTCACCCCTCCACTTT
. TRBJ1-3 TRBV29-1 CSGTPYPRHSGNTIYF TGCAGCGGAACACCATACCCCCGTCACTCTGGAAACACCATATATTTT
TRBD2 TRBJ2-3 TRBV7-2 CASSNPGTSASDTQYF TGTGCCAGCAGCAACCCCGGGACTAGTGCCTCAGATACGCAGTATTTT
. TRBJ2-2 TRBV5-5 CASSLGHSTGELFF TGTGCCAGCAGCTTAGGACACAGCACCGGGGAGCTGTTTTTT
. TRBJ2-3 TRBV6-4 CASSERGQGTDTQYF TGTGCCAGCAGTGAAAGGGGTCAGGGCACAGATACGCAGTATTTT
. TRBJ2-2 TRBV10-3 CAISPKEGANTGELFF TGTGCCATCAGCCCGAAAGAGGGGGCGAACACCGGGGAGCTGTTTTTT
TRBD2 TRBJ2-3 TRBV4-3 CASMHSGRMDTQYF TGCGCCAGCATGCATAGCGGGAGAATGGATACGCAGTATTTT
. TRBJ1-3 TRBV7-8 CASSLIGTTGNTIYF TGTGCCAGCAGCCTAATCGGGACTACTGGAAACACCATATATTTT
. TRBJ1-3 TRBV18 CASSADRLSGNTIYF TGTGCCAGCTCAGCTGACAGACTCTCTGGAAACACCATATATTTT
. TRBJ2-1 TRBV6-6 CASGGAGTYNEQFF TGTGCCAGTGGGGGGGCGGGGACTTACAATGAGCAGTTCTTC
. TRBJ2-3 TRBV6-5 CASSHQDTDTQYF TGTGCCAGCAGTCACCAGGACACAGATACGCAGTATTTT
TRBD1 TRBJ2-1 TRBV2 CASGDRILYNEQFF TGTGCCAGCGGGGACAGGATTCTCTACAATGAGCAGTTCTTC
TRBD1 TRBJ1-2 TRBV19 CASTRDRVNYGYTF TGTGCCAGTACCCGGGACAGGGTTAACTATGGCTACACCTTC
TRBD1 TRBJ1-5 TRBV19 CASRSGTGESQPQHF TGTGCCAGTAGATCCGGGACAGGGGAAAGTCAGCCCCAGCATTTT